The rows below give T cell receptor beta chains drawn from one sample of a study of cytomegalovirus exposure and HLA in healthy donors. Generated by immunoSEQ multiplex PCR, the TCRdb table keeps only in-frame clones and is missing some. The sample holds about 110,000 clones, roughly 69% seen once. The specimen was PBMCs. The receptors here all came from a woman in her thirties in good health and CMV-seronegative. Each CDR3 is given with its conserved first and last residue. The D gene is left open where the match is weak. Only part of the rows carry a size: once, few, many, or a class if the clone is expanded.

>TRBD2|TRBV11-2|17|TRBJ2-1|once
CASSPRTSGTVYNEQFF
TGTGCCAGCAGCCCCAGGACTAGCGGGACCGTCTACAATGAGCAGTTCTTC
>TRBD2|TRBV28|17|TRBJ2-1|NA
CASSPQTGGRTNNEQFF
TGTGCCAGCAGCCCACAGACTGGCGGGAGAACAAACAATGAGCAGTTCTTC
>NA|TRBV9|14|TRBJ1-5|NA
CASSAEPGDQPQHF
TGTGCCAGCAGCGCGGAGCCGGGGGATCAGCCCCAGCATTTT
>TRBD2|TRBV19|14|TRBJ2-7|NA
CASSWRLASGEQYF
TGTGCCAGTAGTTGGAGACTAGCGAGTGGCGAGCAGTACTTC
>TRBD1|TRBV28|15|TRBJ2-7|NA
CASSLAYRGSNEQYF
TGTGCCAGCAGTTTAGCCTACAGGGGGTCAAACGAGCAGTACTTC
>NA|TRBV7-7|16|TRBJ2-7|NA
CARAAPPPTESYEQYF
TGTGCTAGAGCAGCTCCGCCCCCGACAGAGTCCTACGAGCAGTACTTC
>TRBD2|TRBV28|13|TRBJ2-7|NA
CASRLLATYEQYF
TGTGCCAGCCGACTACTAGCGACCTACGAGCAGTACTTC
>TRBD2|TRBV4-1|15|TRBJ2-1|NA
CASSQDPSGSYEQFF
TGCGCCAGCAGCCAAGATCCTAGCGGGAGTTATGAGCAGTTCTTC
>TRBD2|TRBV29-1|16|TRBJ2-5|NA
CSVAKGLAGIQETQYF
TGCAGCGTTGCCAAGGGACTAGCGGGAATCCAAGAGACCCAGTACTTC
>NA|TRBV7-2|12|TRBJ2-3|once
CASSYILDTQYF
TGTGCCAGCAGCTACATATTGGATACGCAGTATTTT
>NA|TRBV28|15|TRBJ1-2|NA
CASSLGRPVNYGYTF
TGTGCCAGCAGTTTGGGCAGGCCTGTTAACTATGGCTACACCTTC
>TRBD2|TRBV5-1|15|TRBJ2-2|NA
CASRPKREHTGELFF
TGCGCCAGCAGACCAAAGCGGGAGCATACCGGGGAGCTGTTTTTT
>NA|TRBV5-1|14|TRBJ1-1|NA
CASSLIEKGSEAFF
TGCGCCAGCAGCTTGATCGAGAAGGGGTCTGAAGCTTTCTTT
>TRBD1|TRBV6-1|14|TRBJ2-1|NA
CASKGRGYYNEQFF
TGTGCCAGTAAAGGCAGGGGGTATTACAATGAGCAGTTCTTC
>TRBD1|TRBV2|15|TRBJ2-7|NA
CASRPGQGKLNEQYF
TGTGCCAGCAGGCCGGGACAGGGTAAACTCAACGAGCAGTACTTC
>NA|TRBV4-1|16|TRBJ2-1|NA
CASSQEMSSWWNEQFF
TGCGCCAGCAGCCAAGAAATGAGTAGTTGGTGGAATGAGCAGTTCTTC
>NA|TRBV10-3|13|TRBJ1-1|few
CAISEFGASEAFF
TGTGCCATCAGTGAATTTGGGGCTTCGGAAGCTTTCTTT
>TRBD1|TRBV19|13|TRBJ1-5|few
CASNRDRNQPQHF
TGTGCCAGTAACCGGGACAGAAATCAGCCCCAGCATTTT
>NA|TRBV5-1|13|TRBJ2-1|NA
CASSSTSRDEQFF
TGCGCCAGCAGCTCGACTAGTCGGGATGAGCAGTTCTTC
>NA|TRBV21-1|15|TRBJ1-1|NA
CASSKPFCVNTEAFF
TGTGCCAGCAGCAAACCTTTCTGTGTGAACACTGAAGCTTTCTTT
>NA|TRBV5-1|15|TRBJ1-2|NA
CASSGGDRRNYGYTF
TGCGCCAGCAGCGGCGGGGACCGTCGGAACTATGGCTACACCTTC
>TRBD1|TRBV11-1|14|TRBJ1-2|NA
CASSGETGWHGYTF
TGTGCCAGCAGCGGAGAGACAGGGTGGCATGGCTACACCTTC
>TRBD1|TRBV2|14|TRBJ2-7|NA
CASSEGTGTHEQYF
TGTGCCAGCAGTGAGGGGACAGGGACCCACGAGCAGTACTTC
>TRBD1|TRBV5-1|15|TRBJ1-2|NA
CASSPRTGGPYGYTF
TGCGCCAGCAGCCCACGGACAGGGGGTCCCTATGGCTACACCTTC
>NA|TRBV2|16|TRBJ2-6|NA
CASSVQGLAGANVLTF
TGTGCCAGCAGCGTACAGGGTTTGGCTGGGGCCAACGTCCTGACTTTC
>TRBD2|TRBV13|14|TRBJ2-7|NA
CASSLRTSEPEQYF
TGTGCCAGCAGCTTACGGACTAGCGAGCCCGAGCAGTACTTC
>TRBD2|TRBV11-2|16|TRBJ2-1|few
CASSSPGLAGHNEQFF
TGTGCCAGCAGCTCTCCGGGACTAGCGGGACACAATGAGCAGTTCTTC
>NA|TRBV27|15|TRBJ1-4|NA
CASMQRTTTNEKLFF
TGTGCCAGCATGCAACGGACAACCACTAATGAAAAACTGTTTTTT
>TRBD2|TRBV28|13|TRBJ2-1|NA
CASRSGRDNEQFF
TGTGCCAGCAGGAGCGGGAGGGACAATGAGCAGTTCTTC
>TRBD1|TRBV6-4|16|TRBJ2-4|NA
CASSEVGGDRADIQYF
TGTGCCAGCAGTGAAGTAGGGGGGGACAGGGCGGACATTCAGTACTTC
>TRBD1|TRBV7-8|16|TRBJ1-5|once
CASSLARDRVNQPQHF
TGTGCCAGCAGCTTAGCCCGGGACAGGGTGAATCAGCCCCAGCATTTT
>TRBD2|TRBV4-3|17|TRBJ2-1|NA
CASSQALTSGGRNEQFF
TGCGCCAGCAGCCAAGCTCTAACTAGCGGAGGGAGGAATGAGCAGTTCTTC
>NA|TRBV30|13|TRBJ2-3|NA
CAWSWRGTDTQYF
TGTGCCTGGAGTTGGCGGGGCACAGATACGCAGTATTTT
>TRBD1|TRBV25-1|13|TRBJ2-7|few
CASSAGTVGEQYF
TGTGCCAGCAGTGCCGGGACAGTTGGCGAGCAGTACTTC
>NA|TRBV7-9|13|TRBJ2-1|NA
CASSLDPVNEQFF
TGTGCCAGCAGCTTAGATCCAGTTAATGAGCAGTTCTTC
>TRBD2|TRBV2|13|TRBJ2-1|NA
CATRLAGNNEQFF
TGTGCCACCAGACTAGCGGGAAACAATGAGCAGTTCTTC
>TRBD2|TRBV5-1|15|TRBJ2-7|NA
CASSLGVAGVGEQYF
TGCGCCAGCAGCCTAGGGGTTGCGGGAGTGGGAGAGCAGTACTTC
>NA|TRBV19|17|TRBJ1-4|NA
CASSIDSTGTSNEKLFF
TGTGCCAGTAGTATAGATTCCACCGGGACATCGAATGAAAAACTGTTTTTT
>NA|TRBV18|14|TRBJ1-5|NA
CASSPVRGNQPQHF
TGTGCCAGCTCACCAGTCCGGGGCAATCAGCCCCAGCATTTT
>TRBD2|TRBV7-6|17|TRBJ2-2|NA
CASSWGGGSRPTGELFF
TGTGCCAGCAGCTGGGGCGGCGGGAGCCGCCCCACCGGGGAGCTGTTTTTT
>NA|TRBV30|13|TRBJ1-5|NA
CAWSGSGNQPQHF
TGTGCCTGGAGTGGATCGGGTAACCAGCCCCAGCATTTT
>NA|TRBV5-1|13|TRBJ1-1|once
CASSITANTEAFF
TGCGCCAGCAGCATTACAGCGAACACTGAAGCTTTCTTT
>NA|TRBV5-1|13|TRBJ1-1|NA
CASRADPNTEAFF
TGCGCCAGCAGGGCAGATCCGAACACTGAAGCTTTCTTT
>NA|TRBV28|16|TRBJ1-2|NA
CASSFTDRPPKSGYTF
TGTGCCAGCAGTTTTACCGACAGGCCCCCAAAAAGCGGCTACACCTTC
>NA|TRBV5-1|16|TRBJ1-4|NA
CASSRTGSVTNEKLFF
TGCGCCAGCAGCAGAACAGGGTCGGTGACTAATGAAAAACTGTTTTTT
>TRBD1|TRBV5-1|15|TRBJ2-3|NA
CASSRRDRSTDTQYF
TGCGCCAGCAGCCGACGGGACAGGAGCACAGATACGCAGTATTTT
>NA|TRBV11-2|14|TRBJ2-7|few
CASSQRLKTYEQYF
TGTGCCAGCAGCCAGAGACTGAAAACCTACGAGCAGTACTTC
>NA|TRBV19|13|TRBJ2-7|NA
CASSTGVGYEQYF
TGTGCCAGTAGTACAGGGGTTGGTTACGAGCAGTACTTC
>TRBD2|TRBV27|16|TRBJ2-1|few
CASSSKGLAGGNEQFF
TGTGCCAGCAGCTCTAAAGGACTAGCGGGAGGCAATGAGCAGTTCTTC
>TRBD1|TRBV28|14|TRBJ2-7|NA
CASKVAGGSYEQYF
TGTGCCAGCAAAGTGGCAGGGGGCTCCTACGAGCAGTACTTC
>NA|TRBV28|15|TRBJ1-5|once
CASSLGGDSNQPQHF
TGTGCCAGCAGTTTAGGCGGGGATAGCAATCAGCCCCAGCATTTT
>NA|TRBV6-1|14|TRBJ2-3|NA
CATCRGGTTDTQYF
TGTGCCACCTGCCGGGGCGGGACGACAGATACGCAGTATTTT
>TRBD2|TRBV29-1|12|TRBJ2-5|NA
CSGAGGEETQYF
TGCAGCGGAGCGGGAGGGGAAGAGACCCAGTACTTC